This T cell receptor beta chain comes out of a study of T cell changes during pregnancy in multiple sclerosis. This clone was recorded a few times. With 1 base clipped from V and 7 bases from J, the junction kept 7 bases outside the gene matches. The CDR3 contains 15 residues. Germline loops: CDR1 LNHDA, CDR2 SQIVND (reference sequence). Repertoires were generated with immunoSEQ multiplex PCR, while TCRdb's copy carries only in-frame clones and drops some. The table shows tens of thousands of clones, with roughly 90% occurring only once. This TCR was recovered from a female donor with multiple sclerosis, enrolled in a pregnancy study. The gene calls are TRBV19 and TRBJ1-5, with 7 bases identical to TRBD1. Material: CD8+ T cells from peripheral blood mononuclear cells, obtained before pregnancy. The CDR3 nucleotides are TGTGCCAGTAGTATAGGAATGACAGGGTGGCAGCCCCAGCATTTT. This encodes CASSIGMTGWQPQHF.